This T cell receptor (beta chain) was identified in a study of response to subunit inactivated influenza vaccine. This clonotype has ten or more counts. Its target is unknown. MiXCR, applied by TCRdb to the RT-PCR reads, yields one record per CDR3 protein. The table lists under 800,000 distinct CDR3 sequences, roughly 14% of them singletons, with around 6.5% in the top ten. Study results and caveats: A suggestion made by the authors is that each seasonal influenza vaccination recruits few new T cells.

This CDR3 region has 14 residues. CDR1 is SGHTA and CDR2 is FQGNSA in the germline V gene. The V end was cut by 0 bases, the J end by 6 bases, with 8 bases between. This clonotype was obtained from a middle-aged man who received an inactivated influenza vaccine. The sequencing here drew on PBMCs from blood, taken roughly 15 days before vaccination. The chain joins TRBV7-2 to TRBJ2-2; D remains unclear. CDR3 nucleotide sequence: TGTGCCAGCAGCTTAGCATTTTCGGCCGGGGAGCTGTTTTTT. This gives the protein CASSLAFSAGELFF. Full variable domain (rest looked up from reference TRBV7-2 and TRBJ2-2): GAGVSQSPSNKVTEKGKDVELRCDPISGHTALYWYRQSLGQGLEFLIYFQGNSAPDKSGLPSDRFSAERTGGSVSTLTIQRTQQEDSAVYLCASSLAFSAGELFFGEGSRLTVL.